This entry describes one T cell receptor (beta chain). Its antigen is as yet unknown. The data belong to a study of CD8 T cells in Susac syndrome. Study-level points and caveats: A relatively small number of individuals underwent TCR sequencing and HLA analysis.

Random hexamers were used to reverse transcribe an amount of about 0.45 to 1 ug RNA. By means of immunoSEQ multiplex PCR, TCR beta CDR3 spanning 54 Vbeta and 13 Jbeta underwent amplification. TCRdb re-called the immunoSEQ multiplex PCR reads with MiXCR, one entry per CDR3 protein. This sample yields about 140,000 distinct CDR3 sequences, of which 95% are seen a single time; about 0.11% belongs to the top ten. CD8+ and CD4+ blood T cells underwent TCR beta sequencing. Patients with stable or active relapsing-remitting disease, all of them treatment-naive, made up the multiple sclerosis controls. The sample consisted of CD4+ T cells from PBMCs. The origin of this receptor is a human donor with multiple sclerosis.

CDR3 sequence: CASSRPSGAVAYEQYF. CDR3 DNA: TGTGCCAGCAGCCGACCGTCGGGCGCCGTGGCCTACGAGCAGTACTTC. The chain uses TRBV11-2 and TRBJ2-7; no firm D call. Trimming took off 5 bases at V and 2 bases at J, with 19 bases between the two ends. CDR1 is SGHAT, CDR2 FQNNGV, per germline. The CDR3 runs 16 residues. Filled out from reference TRBV11-2 and TRBJ2-7, the complete variable domain reads EAGVAQSPRYKIIEKRQSVAFWCNPISGHATLYWYQQILGQGPKLLIQFQNNGVVDDSQLPKDRFSAERLKGVDSTLKIQPAKLEDSAVYLCASSRPSGAVAYEQYFGPGTRLTVT.